This T cell receptor beta chain was sequenced for a study of sequential checkpoint blockade in melanoma. The overall study: First-line arms were nivolumab then ipilimumab, or the reverse, randomized 1:1. Both treatment sequences were followed by maintenance nivolumab.

The method was immunoSEQ multiplex PCR; TCRdb's version includes in-frame clones alone and lacks a portion of them. The data contain some 10,000 clones, more than 70% of them singletons. Treatment reported: randomized to nivolumab then ipilimumab (arm A) or the reverse (arm B). DNA-damaging chemotherapy had not been given to any patient beforehand. V lost 5 bases and J lost 7; bases outside the gene matches: 7. Per germline, CDR1 MNHEY and CDR2 SMNVEV (reference sequence). This CDR3 is built from 13 residues. The J gene is TRBJ1-2, the V gene TRBV27, with 7 bases that match TRBD1. The sequences come from CD8+ T cells sorted from blood (inferred from file names), collected from a patient given nivolumab and ipilimumab in sequence. The sequence was obtained from a human donor with melanoma. Written as DNA, the CDR3 is TGTGCCAGCAGTCCCCAGGGGGATGTTGGCTACACCTTC. Encoded protein: CASSPQGDVGYTF.